Listed below are T cell receptor beta chains from one sample, sequenced in a study of T cell responses to AZD1222 COVID-19 vaccine. Generated by immunoSEQ multiplex PCR, the TCRdb table keeps only in-frame clones and is missing some. The sample lists 95,000 to 150,000 clones; 92% were seen once. The sequences come from peripheral blood, collected 28 days after the second AZD1222 dose. These TCRs come from an adult who received the AZD1222 COVID-19 vaccine. The conserved cysteine and the conserved F or W are not part of the CDR3 here.

>TRBV18
ASSSQGTPTEGSTEAF
>TRBV28
ASSPRDSVGSPLH
>TRBV5-1
ASSPPTGRPYGYT
>TRBV3-1/TRBV3-2
ASSPRSGRGGNEQF
>TRBV24-1
ATSEAPGEKLF
>TRBV6-6
ASSYGGTDSGNTIY
>TRBV14
ASSPRAGQENYGYT
>TRBV6-4
ASSGTMNTEAF
>TRBV20-1
RGDDGTEAF
>TRBV28
ASSSFTSGVGADTQY
>TRBV7-2
ASSFDWNNEQF
>TRBV11-2
ASSFLMDGSDNEQF
>TRBV5-4
ASSPGQGGSYGYT
>TRBV28
ASSFFGGTGELF
>TRBV19
ASSPRQGGQPQH
>TRBV25-1
ASSETSGAGSSYEQY
>TRBV5-8
ASSQRDSRVLEQF
>TRBV2
ASSPDGGYNEQF
>TRBV19
ASSIEVQQF
>TRBV6-5
ASSLGQGDGYT
>TRBV11-2
ASSLAEGANYGYT
>TRBV3-1/TRBV3-2
ASSQSPGEDEQY
>TRBV18
ASSPPRGVETQY
>TRBV29-1
SVAWQNTEAF
>TRBV5-4
ASSPSTTNNSPLH
>TRBV19
ASSINVWAEAF
>TRBV6-1
ASSEPGRLNTEAF
>TRBV5-6
ASSQLPMDPRYSPLH
>TRBV11-2
ASSLDQGKQETQY
>TRBV9
ASRSSGANVLT
>TRBV11-3
ASSLGDGIEAF
>TRBV28
ASTMGGALREQY
>TRBV14
ASSQEIIRGGYT
>TRBV6-1
ASSDTSGAYNEQF
>TRBV12-3/TRBV12-4
ASSLGVTEAF
>TRBV29-1
SVESREGYNEQF
>TRBV27
ASSLLTGGAYNEQF
>TRBV21-1
ASSKWRLATGELF
>TRBV2
ASSEDSGELF
>TRBV12-2
ASRLVEWGCDEKLF
>TRBV21-1
ASSKERAGGLCADTQY
>TRBV5-1
ASSLAGTGGEKLF
>TRBV10-3
AISGGNFEQY
>TRBV19
ASSIGTVKEKLF
>TRBV21-1
ASSKLGGGAADTQY
>TRBV6-5
ASRMGQGAYGYT